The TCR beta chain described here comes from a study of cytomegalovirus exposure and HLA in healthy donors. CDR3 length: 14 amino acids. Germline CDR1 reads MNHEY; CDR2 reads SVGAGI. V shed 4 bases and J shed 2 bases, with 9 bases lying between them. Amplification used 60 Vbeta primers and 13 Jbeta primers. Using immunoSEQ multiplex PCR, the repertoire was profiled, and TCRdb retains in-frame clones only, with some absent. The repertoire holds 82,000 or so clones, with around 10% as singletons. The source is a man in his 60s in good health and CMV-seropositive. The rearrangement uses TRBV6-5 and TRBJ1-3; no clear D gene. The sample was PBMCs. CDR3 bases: TGTGCCAGCAGTTTTGGCACCCCTGGAAACACCATATATTTT. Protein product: CASSFGTPGNTIYF.